Shown below are 9 T cell receptor delta chains from a single sample sequenced in a study of gammadelta T cells in human blood. TCRdb re-called the RT-PCR reads using CATT. The profile covers several hundred delta-chain clones, with more than 35% appearing a single time and roughly a sixth taken by the ten largest. Sequences were obtained from non-Vgamma9Vdelta2 gamma-delta T cells from infant blood. Receptors were obtained from a human donor.

This clone is large by share. This chain connects TRDV1 to TRDJ1; 10 bases match TRDD3. Trimming removed 3 bases from V and 2 bases from J; junction bases left unmatched: 12. CDR3 length equals 18 residues. Germline V lookup: CDR1 TSWWSYY, CDR2 QGS. The chain's CDR3 is CALGDRGLGDTVTDKLIF. The CDR3 DNA is TGTGCTCTTGGGGACCGGGGGTTGGGGGATACAGTTACCGATAAACTCATCTTT.

Worth noting for this clone: The likely explanation is a read error, given a far larger clone one base away. This rearrangement joins TRDV2 to TRDJ2, with TRDD3 identical over 11 bases. This CDR3 has 16 residues. CDR1 and CDR2 from the germline V gene are GEAIGNYY and EKD. This CDR3 is CACDTGGYALTAHLFF. DNA for the CDR3: TGTGCCTGTGACACTGGGGGATACGCTTTGACAGCACACCTCTTCTTT.

The chain is built from TRDV1 and TRDJ1; D not resolved. CDR1 TSWWSYY and CDR2 QGS come from the germline V gene. V lost 2 bases and J 0 bases, leaving 13 bases between the germline ends. The CDR3 extends over 16 amino acids. CDR3: CALGEEVSKYTDKLIF. The DNA of the CDR3 is TGTGCTCTTGGGGAAGAAGTTTCCAAGTACACCGATAAACTCATCTTT.

With regard to this clone: It differs at one base from a far larger clone, so likely a read error. This chain connects TRDV1 to TRDJ1; 11 nucleotides line up with TRDD3. There are 21 residues in the CDR3. V dropped 5 bases and J dropped 5; count of bases not matched to a gene: 25. Germline CDR1 reads TSWWSYY; CDR2 reads QGS. CDR3 in amino acids: CALGPPRPTSFLLGDRDKLIF. CDR3 bases: TGTGCTCTTGGGCCCCCCCGTCCTACGTCCTTCCTACTGGGGGATAGGGATAAACTCATCTTT.

This clone counts as large. The same CDR3 can be traced to other DNA sequences in this sample. V gene TRDV1 combines with J gene TRDJ1; D is perhaps TRDD2 (9 bases). Germline-derived CDR1 and CDR2 are TSWWSYY and QGS. Trimming took off 1 base at V and 1 base at J, with 22 bases between the two ends. The CDR3 has 19 amino acids. The CDR3 sequence: CALGEPLPTKLGGTDKLIF. CDR3 nucleotides: TGTGCTCTTGGGGAACCCCTTCCTACGAAACTGGGGGGCACCGATAAACTCATCTTT.

This rearrangement joins TRDV1 to TRDJ1; 9 bases fit TRDD3. Germline V CDR1 and CDR2: TSWWSYY, QGS. With V trimmed by 1 base and J by 0 bases, 12 bases remained unmatched. This CDR3 is 19 amino acids long. CDR3 sequence: CALGEPKYWGTFYTDKLIF. The CDR3 nucleotides read TGTGCTCTTGGGGAACCGAAGTACTGGGGGACCTTTTACACCGATAAACTCATCTTT.

This clone qualifies as large (0.1 to 1%). The J gene corresponds to TRDJ2; a V gene call is absent. This CDR3 spans 10 amino acids. The CDR3 region has the DNA TGTAGTGCTTTGACAGCACAACTCTTCTTT. Protein sequence: CSALTAQLFF.

As to this clone: This sequence may be a read error, since a much larger clone differs from it by one base. This chain connects TRAV38-2/DV8 to TRDJ1; TRDD3 matches 7 bases. Germline CDR1 reads TSESDYY; CDR2 reads QEAYKQQN. The trim removed 0 bases at V and 0 bases at J, leaving 14 bases unmatched. The CDR3 totals 19 residues. In DNA, the CDR3 is TGTGCTTATAGGAGCGGCTTAGGTCGGTGGGGGACCCACACCGATAAACTCATCTTT. This gives the protein CAYRSGLGRWGTHTDKLIF.

Note on this clone: Being one base from a much bigger clone, this may be a read error. The genes are TRDV1 and TRDJ4; D is perhaps TRDD3 (5 bases). The V and J ends lost 1 base and 0 bases respectively, with 18 bases between them. The germline gives CDR1 TSWWSYY, CDR2 QGS. The CDR3 spans 17 residues. The CDR3 reads CALGERSRAGRARPLIF. The CDR3 DNA follows: TGTGCTCTTGGGGAACGTTCGCGGGCTGGGAGAGCCAGACCCCTGATCTTT.